One sample yielded the 7 T cell receptor beta chains listed below, sequenced in a study of beta chain features in type 1 diabetes. For these TCRs, the target antigens are not known. The sequenced template was cDNA made from the entire isolated RNA. The protocol was immunoSEQ multiplex PCR, while the TCRdb copy is restricted to in-frame clones and leaves out a portion. The sample consists of about 260,000 clones, 24% of them appearing once. Whole-study findings and limits: When Type 1 diabetes patients were examined, their TCRB CDR3s proved moderately but significantly shorter in all four CD4+ subsets.

The sample consisted of naive CD4+ T cells from blood. The receptor set was obtained from a woman under 40 with type 1 diabetes.

This clone was picked up a small number of times. V and J are TRBV5-1 and TRBJ2-5; a weak D match, TRBD1 (6 bases). V shed 4 bases and J shed 1 base, with 11 bases lying between them. Germline CDR1 reads SGHRS; CDR2 reads YFSETQ. The CDR3 is made up of 14 amino acids. CDR3 residues: CASSAGTPQETQYF. In DNA, the CDR3 is TGCGCCAGCAGCGCCGGGACACCCCAAGAGACCCAGTACTTC. Supplemented by reference TRBV5-1 and TRBJ2-5, the full variable domain reads KAGVTQTPRYLIKTRGQQVTLSCSPISGHRSVSWYQQTPGQGLQFLFEYFSETQRNKGNFPGRFSGRQFSNSRSEMNVSTLELGDSALYLCASSAGTPQETQYFGPGTRLLVL.

The rearrangement uses TRBV30 and TRBJ2-2; 13 bases align to TRBD2. Germline lookup yields CDR1 GTSNPN and CDR2 SVGIG (reference sequence). The V gene end was trimmed by 1 base and the J gene end by 13 bases; junction bases not matched to a gene: 3. The length of the CDR3 is 13 residues. The CDR3 protein is CAWSGTSGRLLFF. The CDR3 nucleotides are TGTGCCTGGAGTGGGACTAGCGGGAGACTGCTGTTTTTT.

V gene TRBV5-1 combines with J gene TRBJ2-1; 8 nucleotides align to TRBD1. The CDR3 covers 14 residues. Germline lookup yields CDR1 SGHRS and CDR2 YFSETQ. J was trimmed by 6 bases and V by 4 bases; bases with no gene match: 6. The CDR3 DNA follows: TGCGCCAGCAGCCCGGACAGGGTTCGCAATGAGCAGTTCTTC. It codes for CASSPDRVRNEQFF.

This clone was counted between two and nine times. The chain has TRBV27 and TRBJ2-1; 7 bases line up with TRBD1. Germline values: CDR1 MNHEY, CDR2 SMNVEV (reference sequence). The CDR3 is 16 amino acids. The junction had 11 bases not matched to a gene; V was cut back by 4 bases and J by 5 bases. The CDR3 DNA reads TGTGCCAGCAGTTCCCTCAGGGGGTGGCAGGACAATGAGCAGTTCTTC. Translated, it gives CASSSLRGWQDNEQFF.

The J gene is TRBJ2-3, the V gene TRBV29-1; tentatively, D is TRBD1 (6 bases). Germline loops: CDR1 SQVTM, CDR2 ANQGSEA. The CDR3 is 13 residues long. Trimming shortened V by 4 bases and J by 4 bases, and 12 bases separated the two germline ends. The CDR3, as DNA: TGCAGCGTTGTCAGGGGTGGGGCAGATACGCAGTATTTT. It codes for CSVVRGGADTQYF.

V gene TRBV5-1 combines with J gene TRBJ2-3, with 8 bases aligning to TRBD2. The CDR3 runs 14 residues. Losses at the gene ends were 4 bases for V and 6 bases for J; bases not matched to a gene: 7. From germline, CDR1 is SGHRS and CDR2 YFSETQ. CDR3 protein: CASSKREPTDTQYF. The CDR3 coding sequence is TGCGCCAGCAGCAAGCGGGAGCCTACGGATACGCAGTATTTT.

The V and J genes are TRBV4-2 and TRBJ2-7; D perhaps matches TRBD2 (5 bases). Trimming cost V 1 base and J 5 bases, with 21 bases left between them. Germline loops: CDR1 LGHNA, CDR2 YNFKEQ. The CDR3 has 17 residues. The chain's CDR3 is CASSQVLIGGLSHEQYF. The CDR3 DNA reads TGTGCCAGCAGCCAAGTCCTCATCGGCGGGTTAAGCCACGAGCAGTACTTC.